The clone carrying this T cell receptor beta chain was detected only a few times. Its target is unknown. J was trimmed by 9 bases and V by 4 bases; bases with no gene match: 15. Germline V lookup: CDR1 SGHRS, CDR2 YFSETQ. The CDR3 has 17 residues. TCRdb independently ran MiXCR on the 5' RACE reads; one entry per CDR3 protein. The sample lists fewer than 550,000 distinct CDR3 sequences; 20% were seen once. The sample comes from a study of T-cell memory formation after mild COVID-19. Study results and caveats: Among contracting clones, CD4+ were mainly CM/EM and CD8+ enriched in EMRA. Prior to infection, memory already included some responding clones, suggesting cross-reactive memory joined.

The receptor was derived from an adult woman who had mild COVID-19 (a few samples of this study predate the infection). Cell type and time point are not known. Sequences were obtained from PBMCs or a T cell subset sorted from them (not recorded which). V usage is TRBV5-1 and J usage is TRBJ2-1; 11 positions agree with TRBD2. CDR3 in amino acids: CASSHNELAGVVSEQFF. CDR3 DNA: TGCGCCAGCAGCCATAATGAACTAGCGGGAGTTGTAAGTGAGCAGTTCTTC.